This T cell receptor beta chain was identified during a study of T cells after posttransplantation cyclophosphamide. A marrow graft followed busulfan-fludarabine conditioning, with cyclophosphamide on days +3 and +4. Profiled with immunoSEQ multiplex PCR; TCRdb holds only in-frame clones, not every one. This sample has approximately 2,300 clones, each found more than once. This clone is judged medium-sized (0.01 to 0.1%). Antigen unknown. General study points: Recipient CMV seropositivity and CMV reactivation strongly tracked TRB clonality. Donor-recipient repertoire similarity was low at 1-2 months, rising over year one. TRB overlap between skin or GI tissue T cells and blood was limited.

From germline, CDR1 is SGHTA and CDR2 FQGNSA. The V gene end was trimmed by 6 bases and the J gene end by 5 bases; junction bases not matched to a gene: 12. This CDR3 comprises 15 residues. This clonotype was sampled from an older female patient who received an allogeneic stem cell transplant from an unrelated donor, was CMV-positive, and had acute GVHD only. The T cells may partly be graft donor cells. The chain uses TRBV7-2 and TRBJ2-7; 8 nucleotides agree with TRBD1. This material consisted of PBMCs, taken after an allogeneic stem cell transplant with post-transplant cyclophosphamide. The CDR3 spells CASSYRQGTPNEQYF. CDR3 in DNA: TGTGCCAGCAGTTACAGACAGGGGACTCCCAACGAGCAGTACTTC. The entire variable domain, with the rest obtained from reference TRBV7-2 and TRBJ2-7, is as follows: GAGVSQSPSNKVTEKGKDVELRCDPISGHTALYWYRQSLGQGLEFLIYFQGNSAPDKSGLPSDRFSAERTGGSVSTLTIQRTQQEDSAVYLCASSYRQGTPNEQYFGPGTRLTVT.